The sequence of this T cell receptor (beta chain) was determined in a study of blood T cell repertoires in COVID-19. Study as a whole: Specimens from acute and convalescent COVID-19 originated in the United States, Italy and Spain. Nucleic acid was either cDNA or gDNA, and it came from T cells, B-cell-depleted T cells, or PBMCs.

Generated by immunoSEQ multiplex PCR, the TCRdb table keeps only in-frame clones and is missing some. The sample has over 110,000 clones; 81% are singletons. With V trimmed by 4 bases and J by 4 bases, 13 bases remained unmatched. Per germline, CDR1 SEHNR and CDR2 FQNEAQ (reference sequence). This CDR3 comprises 17 residues. The sequencing sample was made of peripheral blood. The receptor was isolated from a human donor in a cohort sampled during active COVID-19. The V and J genes are TRBV7-9 and TRBJ1-1; 9 bases are a match to TRBD1. The CDR3 sequence is CASSSGQGTIRGTEAFF. DNA of the CDR3: TGTGCCAGCAGCTCGGGACAGGGAACAATCCGGGGCACTGAAGCTTTCTTT.